This T cell receptor beta chain comes out of a study of blood T cell repertoires in COVID-19. Study background: Acute and convalescent COVID-19 samples came from the United States, Italy and Spain. T cells, B-cell-depleted T cells, or PBMCs supplied cDNA or gDNA.

Original data processing: Cell counts per sample came from amplifying reference gene primers. Using immunoSEQ multiplex PCR, the repertoire was profiled, and TCRdb retains in-frame clones only, with some absent. The V and J calls and the clone size are those of that table, but D and trimming were determined from the DNA. The table has 35,000 to 40,000 clones, around 89% seen once. What was sequenced was peripheral blood. The TCR sequence derives from a man between 60 and 75 years old with active or convalescent COVID-19.

The chain's CDR3 is CAISGVGRGNTGELFF. CDR3 bases: TGTGCCATCAGCGGCGTCGGGAGGGGGAATACCGGGGAGCTGTTTTTT. V and J are TRBV10-3 and TRBJ2-2; 8 positions match TRBD2. J gave up 5 bases and V 6 bases, and 11 bases lay outside the gene matches. The CDR3 totals 16 residues. Per the germline V gene, CDR1 is ENHRY and CDR2 is SYGVKD.